The T cell receptor beta chain described here comes from a study of T cells in Graves' hyperthyroidism and ophthalmopathy. TCR beta CDR3 regions were amplified from RNA. First-round RT-PCR of the TCR CDR3 relied on the HTBI primer set. MiXCR, applied by TCRdb to the multiplex PCR reads, yields one record per CDR3 protein. The data show a few hundred thousand distinct CDR3 sequences, approximately 18% seen once. The sample holds many counts of this clonotype. The receptor comes from a man between 18 and 29 years old with Graves' ophthalmopathy. What was sequenced was blood.

CDR3 in DNA: TGTGCCAGCAGCCCCGGGACGGAGAATTCACCCCTCCACTTT. Amino acids: CASSPGTENSPLHF. This chain links TRBV2 with TRBJ1-6; perhaps TRBD1 as D (5 bases). CDR1 and CDR2 from the germline V gene are SNHLY and FYNNEI. With 6 bases removed from V and 7 bases from J, the gap between germline ends came to 13 bases. The CDR3 contains 14 residues.